This TCR beta chain was profiled in a study of cytomegalovirus exposure and HLA in healthy donors. Findings and caveats of the study: In a later analysis, V- and J-gene trimming of beta chains associated with a DCLRE1C missense variant, replicated independently.

Regarding this clone: Its antigen is unidentified.

PCR was performed using 60 Vbeta and 13 Jbeta primers. Generated by immunoSEQ multiplex PCR, the TCRdb table keeps only in-frame clones and is missing some. The data hold roughly 220,000 clones, with more than 60% observed a single time. Sequencing was carried out using PBMCs. This clonotype was sampled from a man aged 45-65 years in good health and CMV-seronegative.

CDR3 sequence reads: CASSLVGTSGDTGELFF. In DNA form, the CDR3 reads TGTGCCAGCAGCTTAGTGGGTACTAGCGGGGACACCGGGGAGCTGTTTTTT. The rearrangement uses TRBV7-2 and TRBJ2-2; TRBD2 agrees at 10 bases. Germline lookup yields CDR1 SGHTA and CDR2 FQGNSA. There are 17 residues in the CDR3. The J segment lost 3 bases and the V segment lost 1 base, leaving 5 bases of the junction unmatched.